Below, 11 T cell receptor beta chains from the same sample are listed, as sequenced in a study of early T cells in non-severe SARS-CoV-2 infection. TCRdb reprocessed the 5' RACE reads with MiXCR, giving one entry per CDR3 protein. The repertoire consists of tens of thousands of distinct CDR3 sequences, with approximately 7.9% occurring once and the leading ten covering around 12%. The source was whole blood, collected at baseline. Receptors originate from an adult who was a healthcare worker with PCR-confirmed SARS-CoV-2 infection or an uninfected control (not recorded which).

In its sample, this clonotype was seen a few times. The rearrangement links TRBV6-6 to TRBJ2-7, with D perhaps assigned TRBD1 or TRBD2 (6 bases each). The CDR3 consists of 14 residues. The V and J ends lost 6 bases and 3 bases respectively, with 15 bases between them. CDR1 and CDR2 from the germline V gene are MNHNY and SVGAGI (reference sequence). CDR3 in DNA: TGTGCCAGCAGCTCCTACGGAGGGGGCTACGAGCAGTACTTC. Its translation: CASSSYGGGYEQYF.

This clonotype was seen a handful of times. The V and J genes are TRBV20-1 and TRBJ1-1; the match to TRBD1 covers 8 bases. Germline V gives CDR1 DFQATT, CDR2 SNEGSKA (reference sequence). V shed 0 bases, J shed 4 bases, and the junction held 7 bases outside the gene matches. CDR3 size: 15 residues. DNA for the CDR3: TGCAGTGCTAGAGACAGGGGGCGGCTGCGCACTGAAGCTTTCTTT. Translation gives CSARDRGRLRTEAFF.

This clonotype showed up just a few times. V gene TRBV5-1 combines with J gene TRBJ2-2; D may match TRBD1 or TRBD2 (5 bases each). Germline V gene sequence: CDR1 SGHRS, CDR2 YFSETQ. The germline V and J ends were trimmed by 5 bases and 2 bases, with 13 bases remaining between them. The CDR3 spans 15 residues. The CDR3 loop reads CASSPGTVNTGELFF. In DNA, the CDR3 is TGCGCCAGCAGTCCCGGGACCGTTAACACCGGGGAGCTGTTTTTT. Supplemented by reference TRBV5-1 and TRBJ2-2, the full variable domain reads KAGVTQTPRYLIKTRGQQVTLSCSPISGHRSVSWYQQTPGQGLQFLFEYFSETQRNKGNFPGRFSGRQFSNSRSEMNVSTLELGDSALYLCASSPGTVNTGELFFGEGSRLTVL.

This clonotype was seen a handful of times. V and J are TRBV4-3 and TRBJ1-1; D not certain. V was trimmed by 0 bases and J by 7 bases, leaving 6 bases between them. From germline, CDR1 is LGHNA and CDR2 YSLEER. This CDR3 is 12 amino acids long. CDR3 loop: CASSQEMGEAFF. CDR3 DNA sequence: TGCGCCAGCAGCCAAGAGATGGGTGAAGCTTTCTTT.

The CDR3, as DNA: TGCGCCAGCAGTGAGTTACAGCAGTACTTC. It codes for CASSELQQYF. V is TRBV10-2 and J is TRBJ2-7; D not certain. The CDR3 consists of 10 residues. The V gene lost 1 base and the J gene lost 8 bases, with 3 bases spanning the gap. The germline CDR1 and CDR2 sequences are WSHSY and SAAADI.

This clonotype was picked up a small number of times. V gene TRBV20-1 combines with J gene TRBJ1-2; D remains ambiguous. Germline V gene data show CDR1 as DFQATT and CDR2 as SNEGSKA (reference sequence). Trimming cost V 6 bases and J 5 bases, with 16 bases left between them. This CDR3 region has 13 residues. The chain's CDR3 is CSAEVPVGYGYTF. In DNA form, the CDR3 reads TGCAGTGCGGAGGTTCCAGTCGGATATGGCTACACCTTC.

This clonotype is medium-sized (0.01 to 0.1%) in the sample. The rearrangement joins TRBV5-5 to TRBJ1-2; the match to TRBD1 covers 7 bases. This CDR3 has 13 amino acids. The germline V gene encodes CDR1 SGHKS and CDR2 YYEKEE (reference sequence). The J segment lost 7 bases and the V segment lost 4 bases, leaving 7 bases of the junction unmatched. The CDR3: CASSGTGDSGYTF. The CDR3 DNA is TGTGCCAGCAGCGGTACAGGGGACTCTGGCTACACCTTC.

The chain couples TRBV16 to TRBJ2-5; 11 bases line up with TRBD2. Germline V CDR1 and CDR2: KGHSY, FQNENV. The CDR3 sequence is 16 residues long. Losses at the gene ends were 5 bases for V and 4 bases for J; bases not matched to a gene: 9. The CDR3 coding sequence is TGTGCCAGCAGCTCAGCCACTAGCGGGGGTGGAGAGACCCAGTACTTC. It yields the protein CASSSATSGGGETQYF.

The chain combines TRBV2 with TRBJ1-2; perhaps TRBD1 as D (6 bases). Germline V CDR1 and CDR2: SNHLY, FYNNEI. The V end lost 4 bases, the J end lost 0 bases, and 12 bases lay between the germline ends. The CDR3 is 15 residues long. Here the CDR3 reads CASSASGVANYGYTF. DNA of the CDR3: TGTGCCAGCAGTGCATCAGGGGTGGCTAACTATGGCTACACCTTC.

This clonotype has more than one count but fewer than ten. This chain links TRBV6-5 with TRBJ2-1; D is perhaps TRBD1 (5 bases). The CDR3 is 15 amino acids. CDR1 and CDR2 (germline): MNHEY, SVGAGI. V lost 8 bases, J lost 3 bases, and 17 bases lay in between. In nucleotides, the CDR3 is TGTGCCAGCGCCCATGACAGAAAACTCTACAATGAGCAGTTCTTC. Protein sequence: CASAHDRKLYNEQFF.

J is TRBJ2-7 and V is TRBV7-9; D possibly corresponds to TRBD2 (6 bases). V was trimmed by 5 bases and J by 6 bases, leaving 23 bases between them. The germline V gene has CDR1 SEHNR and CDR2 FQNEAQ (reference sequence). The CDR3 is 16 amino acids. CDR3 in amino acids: CASSLGYGGSPREQYF. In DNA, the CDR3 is TGTGCCAGCAGCCTTGGCTACGGGGGATCTCCCCGCGAGCAGTACTTC.